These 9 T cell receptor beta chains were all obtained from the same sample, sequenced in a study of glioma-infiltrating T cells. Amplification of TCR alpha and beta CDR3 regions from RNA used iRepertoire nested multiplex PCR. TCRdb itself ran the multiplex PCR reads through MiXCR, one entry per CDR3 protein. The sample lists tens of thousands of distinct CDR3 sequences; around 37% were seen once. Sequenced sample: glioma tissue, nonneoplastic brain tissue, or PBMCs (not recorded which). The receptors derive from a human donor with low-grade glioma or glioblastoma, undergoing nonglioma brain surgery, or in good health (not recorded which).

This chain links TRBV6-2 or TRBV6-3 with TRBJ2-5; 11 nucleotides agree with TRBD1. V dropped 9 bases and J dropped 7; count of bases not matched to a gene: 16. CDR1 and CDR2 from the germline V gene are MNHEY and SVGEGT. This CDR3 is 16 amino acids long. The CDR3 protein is CARSQGVGQGVATQYF. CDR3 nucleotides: TGTGCCAGAAGCCAAGGAGTGGGACAGGGGGTTGCGACCCAGTACTTC.

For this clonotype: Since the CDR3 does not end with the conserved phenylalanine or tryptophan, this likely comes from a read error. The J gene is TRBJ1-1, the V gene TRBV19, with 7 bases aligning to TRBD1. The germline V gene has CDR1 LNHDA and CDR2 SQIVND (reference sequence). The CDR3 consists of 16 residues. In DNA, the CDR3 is TGTGCCAGTAGGATAGTTATAAGACAGGGCCGTATTGAAGCTTTCTCT. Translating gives CASRIVIRQGRIEAFS.

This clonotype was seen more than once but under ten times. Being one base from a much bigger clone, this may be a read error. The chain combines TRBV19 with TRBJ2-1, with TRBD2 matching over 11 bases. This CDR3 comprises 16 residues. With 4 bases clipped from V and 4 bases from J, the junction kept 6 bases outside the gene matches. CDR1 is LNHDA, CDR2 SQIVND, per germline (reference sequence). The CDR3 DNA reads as TGTGCCAGTAGTACTCACACTAGCGGGGGATACAATGAGCAGTTCTTC. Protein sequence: CASSTHTSGGYNEQFF.

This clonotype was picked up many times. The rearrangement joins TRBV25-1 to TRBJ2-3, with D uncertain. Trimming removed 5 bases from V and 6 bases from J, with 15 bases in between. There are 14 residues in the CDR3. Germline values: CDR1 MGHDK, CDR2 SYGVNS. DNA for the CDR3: TGTGCCAGCAGTCCCGTGGACGGGCTGGATACGCAGTATTTT. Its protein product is CASSPVDGLDTQYF.

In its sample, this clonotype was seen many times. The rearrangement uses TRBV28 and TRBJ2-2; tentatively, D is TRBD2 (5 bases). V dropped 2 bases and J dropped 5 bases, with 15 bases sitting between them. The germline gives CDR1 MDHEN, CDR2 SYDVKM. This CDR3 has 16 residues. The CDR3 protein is CASSLRGWSRTGELFF. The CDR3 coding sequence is TGTGCCAGCAGTTTACGGGGTTGGAGTCGGACCGGGGAGCTGTTTTTT.

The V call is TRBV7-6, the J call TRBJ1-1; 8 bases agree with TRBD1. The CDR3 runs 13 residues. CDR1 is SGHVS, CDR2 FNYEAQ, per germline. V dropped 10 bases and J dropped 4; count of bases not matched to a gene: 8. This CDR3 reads CANGRTGGTEAFF. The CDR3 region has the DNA TGTGCCAACGGCCGAACAGGGGGCACTGAAGCTTTCTTT.

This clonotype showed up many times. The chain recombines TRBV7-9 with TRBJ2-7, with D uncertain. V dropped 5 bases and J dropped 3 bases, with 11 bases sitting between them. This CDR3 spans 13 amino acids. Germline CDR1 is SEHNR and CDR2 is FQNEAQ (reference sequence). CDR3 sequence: CASSLWEDYEQYF. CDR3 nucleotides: TGTGCCAGCAGCCTTTGGGAAGACTACGAGCAGTACTTC. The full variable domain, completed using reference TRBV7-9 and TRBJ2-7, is DTGVSQNPRHKITKRGQNVTFRCDPISEHNRLYWYRQTLGQGPEFLTYFQNEAQLEKSRLLSDRFSAERPKGSFSTLEIQRTEQGDSAMYLCASSLWEDYEQYFGPGTRLTVT.

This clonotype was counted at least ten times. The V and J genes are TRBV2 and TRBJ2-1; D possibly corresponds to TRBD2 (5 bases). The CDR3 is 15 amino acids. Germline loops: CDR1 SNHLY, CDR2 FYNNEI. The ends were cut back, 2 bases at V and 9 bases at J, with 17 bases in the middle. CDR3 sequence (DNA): TGTGCCAGCAGTGAAAATTTCGAGGGAGTAGGTGAGCAGTTCTTC. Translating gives CASSENFEGVGEQFF.

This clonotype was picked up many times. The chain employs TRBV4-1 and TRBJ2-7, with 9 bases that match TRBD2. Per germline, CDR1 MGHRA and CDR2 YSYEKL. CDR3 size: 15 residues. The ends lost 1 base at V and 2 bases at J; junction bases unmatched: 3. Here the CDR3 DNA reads TGCGCCAGCAGCCAAGGACTAGCGGAGACCTACGAGCAGTACTTC. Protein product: CASSQGLAETYEQYF.